The 9 T cell receptor beta chains given below trace back to one sample, sequenced in a study of PD-1 blockade in mismatch repair-deficient tumors. Here immunoSEQ multiplex PCR was the method, and the copy in TCRdb shows in-frame clones only, minus some. The sample consists of 75,000 to 80,000 clones, around 80% of them appearing once. The sample consisted of peripheral blood, taken 44 weeks after starting pembrolizumab. The receptor set was obtained from an adult with mismatch repair-deficient cancer.

The chain recombines TRBV28 with TRBJ1-1, with a possible D match to TRBD1 (6 bases). Per the germline V gene, CDR1 is MDHEN and CDR2 is SYDVKM. This CDR3 region has 14 residues. V was clipped by 7 bases and J by 11 bases, with 23 bases between them. The CDR3 protein is CASTSWGAQKGAFF. As DNA, the CDR3 is TGTGCCAGCACCTCGTGGGGGGCGCAAAAAGGGGCTTTCTTT.

The rearrangement joins TRBV28 to TRBJ1-1, with D unresolved. Per germline, CDR1 MDHEN and CDR2 SYDVKM. Trimming stripped 2 bases from V and 7 bases from J, with 11 bases between. The CDR3 extends over 13 amino acids. CDR3: CASSLQLANEAFF. In DNA form, the CDR3 reads TGTGCCAGCAGTTTACAACTAGCTAATGAAGCTTTCTTT.

This clone has only one observation. This rearrangement joins TRBV7-6 to TRBJ1-3; a possible D gene is TRBD1 (5 bases). The germline V gene encodes CDR1 SGHVS and CDR2 FNYEAQ. There are 16 residues in the CDR3. The V end lost 5 bases, the J end lost 0 bases, and 14 bases lay between the germline ends. The CDR3 region has the DNA TGTGCCAGCAGCACCTTACAGGACTTCTCTGGAAACACCATATATTTT. Amino acid sequence: CASSTLQDFSGNTIYF.

The chain couples TRBV6-5 to TRBJ2-7; D gene uncertain. CDR1 and CDR2 (germline): MNHEY, SVGAGI. The CDR3 is made up of 11 amino acids. Trimming removed 4 bases from V and 10 bases from J, with 11 bases in between. The CDR3 DNA sequence: TGTGCCAGCAGTTGGAAGACATCTCAGTACTTC. This translates into CASSWKTSQYF.

The table lists this clone with a count of one. This chain uses TRBV7-2 with TRBJ1-2; tentatively, D is TRBD1 (6 bases). V dropped 1 base and J dropped 4 bases, with 10 bases sitting between them. This CDR3 is built from 14 residues. Germline lookup yields CDR1 SGHTA and CDR2 FQGNSA. DNA for the CDR3: TGTGCCAGCAGCTTAGGGACAGTGGGCTATGGCTACACCTTC. Translated, it gives CASSLGTVGYGYTF.

V usage is TRBV29-1 and J usage is TRBJ2-1; D possibly corresponds to TRBD2 (5 bases). The CDR3 covers 12 residues. With 1 base removed from V and 10 bases from J, the gap between germline ends came to 11 bases. Germline assignment: CDR1 SQVTM and CDR2 ANQGSEA. The CDR3 DNA reads TGCAGCGTTGAAGGGGGAGTAGGGGAGCAGTTCTTC. It encodes CSVEGGVGEQFF.

CDR3 sequence reads: CASSGLAGAGHEQFF. The CDR3 DNA sequence: TGTGCCAGCAGCGGTCTAGCGGGGGCAGGCCATGAGCAGTTCTTC. The gene calls are TRBV6-4 and TRBJ2-1; 10 bases fit TRBD2. V shed 6 bases, J shed 8 bases, and the junction held 10 bases outside the gene matches. This CDR3 is built from 15 residues. CDR1 is MRHNA and CDR2 is SNTAGT in the germline V gene.

This clone has at least ten counts. This chain's CDR3 is CASWARGVSGRAFF. DNA of the CDR3: TGTGCCAGCTGGGCGCGGGGGGTGAGTGGTCGAGCTTTCTTT. The rearrangement joins TRBV28 to TRBJ1-1, with D tentatively TRBD1 (5 bases). Trimming cost V 8 bases and J 10 bases, with 23 bases left between them. CDR3 length equals 14 residues. The germline V gene encodes CDR1 MDHEN and CDR2 SYDVKM.

This clone was seen just once. The V call is TRBV30, the J call TRBJ1-1; D is unclear. This CDR3 contains 13 residues. The ends were cut back, 3 bases at V and 4 bases at J, with 12 bases in the middle. CDR1 and CDR2 from the germline V gene are GTSNPN and SVGIG (reference sequence). The CDR3, as DNA: TGTGCCTGGAGCTTGGGCAGCGGCACTGAAGCTTTCTTT. Translation gives CAWSLGSGTEAFF.